The clone carrying this T cell receptor (beta chain) was counted only a few times. This sample is drawn from a study of T cells in Graves' hyperthyroidism and ophthalmopathy. From germline, CDR1 is MGHRA and CDR2 YSYEKL. This CDR3 comprises 13 residues. The V end lost 0 bases, the J end lost 7 bases, and 9 bases lay between the germline ends. Amplification yielded TCR beta CDR3 regions, with RNA transcripts as the source. During a first-round RT-PCR of the TCR CDR3, the HTBI primer set was used. Each CDR3 protein gets one entry after TCRdb re-called the multiplex PCR reads with MiXCR. The sample lists more than 650,000 distinct CDR3 sequences; 14% were seen once.

Sequencing was done on a sample of blood. V gene TRBV4-1 combines with J gene TRBJ1-2, with a weak D call TRBD1 (5 bases). The origin of this receptor is a woman between 18 and 29 years old with Graves' hyperthyroidism. The CDR3 loop is CASSQDRGIGYTF. The DNA of the CDR3 is TGCGCCAGCAGCCAAGATCGGGGGATTGGCTACACCTTC.